The T cell receptor (beta chain) under discussion was sequenced for a study of molecular identifiers for immune sequencing clone quantification. About the study: In replicates, the authors split RNA from roughly 20,000 or 100,000 naive CD8 cells five ways and sequenced four.

TCRdb re-called the PCR reads through MiXCR, storing one row per CDR3 protein. The sample yields 550,000 to 750,000 distinct CDR3 sequences, just under 20% seen once. V lost 5 bases, J lost 3 bases, and 13 bases lay in between. The CDR3 is 14 amino acids. General study findings and limits: In a background of approximately 1 million naive cells, spiked Jurkat TCR RNA from one cell was reportedly detectable.

On this clonotype itself: Its antigen remains unidentified.

The chain has TRBV12-3 or TRBV12-4 and TRBJ2-5; D possibly uses TRBD1 or TRBD2 (6 bases each). The TCR comes from a human donor in good health. Some libraries in this study had Jurkat cell RNA spiked in. The material sequenced was naive CD8+ T cells from blood, with Jurkat cell RNA spiked in. Subset given: FACS-sorted CD8+CD4-CCR7+CD45RA+ naive T cells. The CDR3 loop is CASSPGGTEETQYF. CDR3 sequence (DNA): TGTGCCAGCAGTCCCGGGGGCACAGAAGAGACCCAGTACTTC.